This section outlines one TCR beta chain sequence together with its context. Its cognate antigen is unknown. The entry originates in a study of T cell responses to AZD1222 COVID-19 vaccine. Study observations and caveats: Nearly half of spike-specific TCRs reportedly go after variant regions that carry no mutations. Females outnumbered males among donors, who were mostly white British; clonal diversity was possibly underestimated. An increase in Spike-specific TCR breadth and depth was observed after two AZD1222 doses. There were vaccine-associated CD4 TCRs across spike, dominant at 160-218 and 743-854.

Repertoires were generated with immunoSEQ multiplex PCR, while TCRdb's copy carries only in-frame clones and drops some. The data show 97,000 or so clones, 86% seen once. The CDR3 covers 16 residues. Germline-derived CDR1 and CDR2 are SGHKS and YYEKEE (reference sequence). V was pared by 0 bases and J by 5 bases, with 9 bases of the junction left unmatched. The chain recombines TRBV5-5 with TRBJ2-7; TRBD1 matches 9 bases. The specimen was peripheral blood, collected on day 0 of AZD1222 vaccination. The sequence was collected from an adult in good health. The CDR3 is CASSLGAGTGTHEQYF. In DNA, the CDR3 is TGTGCCAGCAGCTTGGGGGCCGGGACAGGGACCCACGAGCAGTACTTC. Full variable domain (rest looked up from reference TRBV5-5 and TRBJ2-7): DAGVTQSPTHLIKTRGQQVTLRCSPISGHKSVSWYQQVLGQGPQFIFQYYEKEERGRGNFPDRFSARQFPNYSSELNVNALLLGDSALYLCASSLGAGTGTHEQYFGPGTRLTVT.